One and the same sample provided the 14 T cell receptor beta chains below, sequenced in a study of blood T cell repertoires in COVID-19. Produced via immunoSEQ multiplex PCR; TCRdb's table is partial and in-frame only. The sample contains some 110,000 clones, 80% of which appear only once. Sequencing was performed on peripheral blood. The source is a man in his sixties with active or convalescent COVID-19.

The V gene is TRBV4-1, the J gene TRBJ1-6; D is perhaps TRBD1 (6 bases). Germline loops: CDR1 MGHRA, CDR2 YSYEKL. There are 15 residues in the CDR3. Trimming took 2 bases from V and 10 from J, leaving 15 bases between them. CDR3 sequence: CASSQLAQGRSPLHF. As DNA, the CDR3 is TGCGCCAGCAGCCAACTAGCACAGGGAAGGTCACCCCTCCACTTT.

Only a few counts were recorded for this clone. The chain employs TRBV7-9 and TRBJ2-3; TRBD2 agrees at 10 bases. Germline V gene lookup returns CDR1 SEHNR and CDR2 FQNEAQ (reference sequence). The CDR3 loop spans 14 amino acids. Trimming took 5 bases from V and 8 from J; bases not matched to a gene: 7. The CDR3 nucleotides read TGTGCCAGCAGCCCTAGCGGGAGTCGCGGTACGCAGTATTTT. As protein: CASSPSGSRGTQYF.

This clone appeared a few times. This chain's CDR3 is CASSVGPAGNTIYF. The CDR3 DNA is TGTGCCAGCAGCGTAGGTCCGGCTGGAAACACCATATATTTT. The rearrangement links TRBV9 to TRBJ1-3; D gene unclear. Trimming left V 0 bases short and J 2 bases short, with 6 bases between. This CDR3 has 14 amino acids. CDR1 and CDR2 (germline): SGDLS, YYNGEE.

Here the CDR3 DNA reads TGTGCCAGCAGTTTATACGGGGATACGCAGTATTTT. Protein product: CASSLYGDTQYF. This chain uses TRBV28 with TRBJ2-3, with no clear D. The germline V and J ends were trimmed by 1 base and 6 bases, with 5 bases remaining between them. This CDR3 has 12 amino acids. The germline V gene has CDR1 MDHEN and CDR2 SYDVKM.

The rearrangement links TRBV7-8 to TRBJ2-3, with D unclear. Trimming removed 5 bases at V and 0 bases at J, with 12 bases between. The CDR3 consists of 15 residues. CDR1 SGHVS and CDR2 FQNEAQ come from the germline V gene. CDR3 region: CASSPQAWSTDTQYF. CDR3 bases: TGTGCCAGCAGCCCTCAGGCTTGGAGCACAGATACGCAGTATTTT.

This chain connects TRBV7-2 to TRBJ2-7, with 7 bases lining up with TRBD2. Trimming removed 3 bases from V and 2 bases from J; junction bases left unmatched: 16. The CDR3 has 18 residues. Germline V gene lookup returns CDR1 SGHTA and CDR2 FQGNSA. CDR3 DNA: TGTGCCAGCAGCTTGAGAGGCCACACTAGCGCCCCCACCTACGAGCAGTACTTC. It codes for CASSLRGHTSAPTYEQYF. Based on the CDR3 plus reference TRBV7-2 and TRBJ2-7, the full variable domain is GAGVSQSPSNKVTEKGKDVELRCDPISGHTALYWYRQSLGQGLEFLIYFQGNSAPDKSGLPSDRFSAERTGGSVSTLTIQRTQQEDSAVYLCASSLRGHTSAPTYEQYFGPGTRLTVT.

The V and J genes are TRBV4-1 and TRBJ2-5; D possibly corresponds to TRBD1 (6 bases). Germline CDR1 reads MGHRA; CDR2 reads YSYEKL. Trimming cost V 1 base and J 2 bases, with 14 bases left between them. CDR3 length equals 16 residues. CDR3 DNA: TGCGCCAGCAGCCAAGCCCTGGGGGCAGGACAAGAGACCCAGTACTTC. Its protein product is CASSQALGAGQETQYF.

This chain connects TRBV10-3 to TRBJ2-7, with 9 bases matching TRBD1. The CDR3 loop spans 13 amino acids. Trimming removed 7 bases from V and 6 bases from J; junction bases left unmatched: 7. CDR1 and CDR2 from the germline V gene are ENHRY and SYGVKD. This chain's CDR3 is CAITPGQGGEQYF. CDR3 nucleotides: TGTGCCATCACCCCGGGACAGGGAGGCGAGCAGTACTTC.

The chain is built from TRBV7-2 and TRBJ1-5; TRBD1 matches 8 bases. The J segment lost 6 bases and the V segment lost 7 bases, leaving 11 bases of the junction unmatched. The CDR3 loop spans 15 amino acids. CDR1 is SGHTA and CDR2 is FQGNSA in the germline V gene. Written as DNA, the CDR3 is TGTGCCAGCACCTTGGACAGGGTAGGATCTCAGCCCCAGCATTTT. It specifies CASTLDRVGSQPQHF.

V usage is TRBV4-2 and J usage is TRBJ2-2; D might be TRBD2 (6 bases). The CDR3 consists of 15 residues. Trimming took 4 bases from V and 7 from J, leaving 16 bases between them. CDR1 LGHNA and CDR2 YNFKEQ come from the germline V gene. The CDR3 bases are TGTGCCAGCAGCCCGTTGACTAGAAAGCTCGGGGAGCTGTTTTTT. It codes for CASSPLTRKLGELFF.

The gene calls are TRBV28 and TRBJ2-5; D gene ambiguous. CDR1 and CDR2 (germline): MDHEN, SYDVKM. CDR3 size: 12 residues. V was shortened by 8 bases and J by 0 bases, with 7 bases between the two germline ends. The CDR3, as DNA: TGTGCCAGCGCCCTATACCAAGAGACCCAGTACTTC. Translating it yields CASALYQETQYF.

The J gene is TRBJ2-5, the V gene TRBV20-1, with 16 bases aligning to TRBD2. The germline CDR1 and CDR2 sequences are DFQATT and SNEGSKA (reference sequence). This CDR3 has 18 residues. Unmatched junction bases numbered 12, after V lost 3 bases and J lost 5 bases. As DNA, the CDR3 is TGCAGTGCTAGTTTGGGACTAGCGGGAGGGCTGGGGGAGGAGACCCAGTACTTC. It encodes CSASLGLAGGLGEETQYF.

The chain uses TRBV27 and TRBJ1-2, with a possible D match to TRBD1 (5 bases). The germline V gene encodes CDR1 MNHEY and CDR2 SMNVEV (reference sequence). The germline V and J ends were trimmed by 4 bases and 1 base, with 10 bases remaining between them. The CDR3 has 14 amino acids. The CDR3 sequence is CASSYRGHNYGYTF. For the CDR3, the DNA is TGTGCCAGCAGTTATCGAGGACATAACTATGGCTACACCTTC.

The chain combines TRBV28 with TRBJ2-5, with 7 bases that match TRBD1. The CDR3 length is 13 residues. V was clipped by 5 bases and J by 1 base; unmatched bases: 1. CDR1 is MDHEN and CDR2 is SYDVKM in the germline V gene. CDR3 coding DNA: TGTGCCAGCAGTAGGACAGGCCAAGAGACCCAGTACTTC. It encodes CASSRTGQETQYF.